This record covers a single T cell receptor beta chain. J was trimmed by 5 bases and V by 0 bases; bases with no gene match: 14. Per the germline V gene, CDR1 is SGDLS and CDR2 is YYNGEE. This CDR3 has 19 residues. This sample stems from a study of technical replicates of blood from four donors. The method was immunoSEQ multiplex PCR; TCRdb's version includes in-frame clones alone and lacks a portion of them. Of about 79,000 clones in the sample, approximately 92% are singletons; the top ten hold 0.3% to 0.5%. This rearrangement joins TRBV9 to TRBJ2-2; 9 bases agree with TRBD2. Sequenced sample: T cells isolated from PBMCs. The source of this sequence is a human donor in good health. Some clones in this sample may be carry-over from other donors' samples. The CDR3 loop is CASSVVRLAGEKVTGELFF. In DNA, the CDR3 is TGTGCCAGCAGCGTAGTCAGGTTAGCGGGAGAGAAGGTTACCGGGGAGCTGTTTTTT.